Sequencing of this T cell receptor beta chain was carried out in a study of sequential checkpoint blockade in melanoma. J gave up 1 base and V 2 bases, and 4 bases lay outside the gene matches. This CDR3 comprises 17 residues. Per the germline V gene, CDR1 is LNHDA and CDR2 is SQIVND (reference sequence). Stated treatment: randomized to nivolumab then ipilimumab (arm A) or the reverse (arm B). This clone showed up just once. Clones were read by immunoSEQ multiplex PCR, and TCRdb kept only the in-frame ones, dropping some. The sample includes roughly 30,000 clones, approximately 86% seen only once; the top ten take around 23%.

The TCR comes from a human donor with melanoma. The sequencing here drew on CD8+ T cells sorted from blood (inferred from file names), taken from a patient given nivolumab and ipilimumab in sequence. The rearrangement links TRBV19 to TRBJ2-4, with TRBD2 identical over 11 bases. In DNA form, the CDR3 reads TGTGCCAGTAGTATACATAGCGGGAGGGGGGCCAAAAACATTCAGTACTTC. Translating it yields CASSIHSGRGAKNIQYF.